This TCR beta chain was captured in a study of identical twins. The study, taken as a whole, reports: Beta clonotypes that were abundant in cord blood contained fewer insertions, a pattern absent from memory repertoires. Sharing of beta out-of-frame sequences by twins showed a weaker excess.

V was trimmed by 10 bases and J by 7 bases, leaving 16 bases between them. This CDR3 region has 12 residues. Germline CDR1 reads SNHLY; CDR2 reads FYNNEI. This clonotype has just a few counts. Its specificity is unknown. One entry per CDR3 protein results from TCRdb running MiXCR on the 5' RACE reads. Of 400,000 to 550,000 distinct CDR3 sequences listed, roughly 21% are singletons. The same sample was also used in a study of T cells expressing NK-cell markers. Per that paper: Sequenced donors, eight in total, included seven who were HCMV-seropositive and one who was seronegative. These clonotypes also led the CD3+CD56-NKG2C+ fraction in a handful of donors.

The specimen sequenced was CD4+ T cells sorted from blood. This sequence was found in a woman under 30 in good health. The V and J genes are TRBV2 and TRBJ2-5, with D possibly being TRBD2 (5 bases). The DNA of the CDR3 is TGTGCCAAGAGGACGGGGTGGGGGACCCAGTACTTC. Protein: CAKRTGWGTQYF.